This T cell receptor beta chain was sequenced for a study of blood T cells in healthy people across ages. Study outcomes and limitations: Any conclusive comparison of naive versus antigen-experienced cells was prevented by using unsorted PBMCs.

Healthy individuals of Caucasian origin from Russia, aged about 6 to 95, served as donors. Donors gave about 9.3 milliliters of peripheral blood apiece. Researchers report isolating at least 7 million PBMCs per sample. Germline CDR1 is SGHRS and CDR2 is YFSETQ. The V gene lost 0 bases and the J gene lost 3 bases, with 18 bases spanning the gap. This CDR3 has 17 residues. Points on this clonotype: Its specificity is not known.

PCR was performed a second time for about 7 to 12 cycles using a sample-barcoded 5' primer and a J-beta primer mix. One entry per CDR3 protein, called by TCRdb with MiXCR from the 5' RACE reads. Here the sample spans 890,000 or so distinct CDR3 sequences, approximately 67% being singletons. This sequence was found in a man between 25 and 39 years old in good health. The chain joins TRBV5-1 to TRBJ1-2; D is unclear. The specimen was blood. The CDR3, as DNA: TGCGCCAGCAGCTTGGAATCCGGCAGATCTTCGGACTATGGCTACACCTTC. Translating gives CASSLESGRSSDYGYTF.